This T cell receptor (beta chain) was observed in a study of cytomegalovirus exposure and HLA in healthy donors. The CDR3 runs 14 residues. V dropped 6 bases and J dropped 5; count of bases not matched to a gene: 8. The germline V gene encodes CDR1 MRHNA and CDR2 SNTAGT. 13 Jbeta primers and 60 Vbeta primers were used for the PCR. This table comes from immunoSEQ multiplex PCR, and its TCRdb copy is limited to in-frame clones, with some not included. The sample includes some 150,000 clones, 65% to 85% of them seen just once. As regards this clone: Its specificity is not known.

Study-wide findings and caveats: Among TCR sequences, most were rare, though some public TCRs appeared in many donors. On later analysis, the bulk of CMV-associated TCR beta chains appeared to be HLA-restricted. Sequencing artifact likely explains a cluster of highly shared sequence variants. As a later analysis revealed, the rate of TCR association differed by HLA locus, with DRB1 most and HLA-C fewest.

The J gene is TRBJ2-7, the V gene TRBV6-4, with 9 bases matching TRBD1. The receptor's source is a woman between 18 and 29 years old in good health and CMV-seronegative. The sample consisted of PBMCs. The CDR3 here is CASSQQGATNEQYF. The CDR3 coding sequence is TGTGCCAGCAGCCAACAGGGGGCGACCAACGAGCAGTACTTC.